This T cell receptor beta chain was sequenced for a study of blood T cells in healthy people across ages. The germline gives CDR1 SQVTM, CDR2 ANQGSEA. V lost 1 base to trimming and J lost 6 bases; unmatched junction nucleotides: 3. The CDR3 runs 14 residues. A second PCR of roughly 7 to 11 cycles used a sample-barcoded 5' primer and a J-beta primer mix. Each cDNA molecule carried a tag from a template-switch adaptor that contained 12 random nucleotides. Using its own MiXCR run on the 5' RACE reads, TCRdb lists one record per CDR3 protein. The sample carries about 800,000 distinct CDR3 sequences, 58% recorded once.

The specimen sequenced was blood. V and J are TRBV29-1 and TRBJ2-1, with 10 bases lining up with TRBD1. The TCR comes from a man in his thirties or forties in good health. CDR3 bases: TGCAGCGTTGAAGGACAGGGGGCATTCAATGAGCAGTTCTTC. Its translation is CSVEGQGAFNEQFF.